A selection of T cell receptor beta chains follows, all from one sample in a study of human T cells and chemical hapten exposure. MiXCR, applied by TCRdb to the RACE reads, yields one record per CDR3 protein. The sample shows tens of thousands of distinct CDR3 sequences, around 7% of them seen only once. The specimen was whole blood, collected in connection with sensitization to the hapten diphenylcyclopropenone (DPC). All receptors come from a woman in her 30s with alopecia areata. Some clones in this sample may be carry-over from other donors' samples. The CDR3 runs from the conserved cysteine through the conserved F or W. The D gene is left open where the match is weak. Clone size is not always given. Where it is, it says once, few, many or a class for expanded clones.

V	J	size	length	D	CDR3	DNA
TRBV5-1	TRBJ1-1	few	15	-	CASSFELTLRSEAFF	TGCGCCAGCAGCTTTGAACTAACTCTAAGGTCTGAAGCTTTCTTT
TRBV16	TRBJ2-5	-	13	-	CASSQSTLETQYF	TGTGCCAGCAGCCAATCGACGCTAGAGACCCAGTACTTC
TRBV12-3/TRBV12-4	TRBJ1-1	few	15	-	CASSPSWGLNNGAFF	TGTGCCAGCAGCCCGAGCTGGGGCCTTAACAATGGGGCTTTCTTT
TRBV13	TRBJ1-2	many	14	-	CASSLGVGNYGYTF	TGTGCCAGCAGCTTAGGGGTAGGGAACTATGGCTACACCTTC
TRBV3-1	TRBJ1-1	-	15	-	CASSQGPAGKVEAFF	TGTGCCAGCAGCCAAGGCCCCGCGGGTAAGGTTGAAGCTTTCTTT
TRBV10-3	TRBJ1-2	-	13	-	CGISEELMGGYTF	TGTGGCATCAGTGAAGAACTTATGGGTGGCTACACCTTC
TRBV20-1	TRBJ1-1	many	13	-	CSANGVMNTEAFF	TGCAGTGCTAACGGGGTAATGAACACTGAAGCTTTCTTT
TRBV2	TRBJ1-2	-	13	TRBD1	CASRDRGLYGYTF	TGTGCCAGCAGGGACAGGGGTTTATATGGCTACACCTTC
TRBV12-2	TRBJ1-5	-	15	-	CASRLPARKHQPQHF	TGTGCAAGTCGCTTACCAGCGCGAAAACATCAGCCCCAGCATTTT
TRBV2	TRBJ1-2	-	15	-	CASSEFSGEDYGYTF	TGTGCCAGCAGTGAATTTTCGGGGGAGGACTATGGCTACACCTTC
TRBV2	TRBJ1-1	many	18	TRBD1	CASRLRTGGEWKNTEAFF	TGTGCCAGCAGACTCAGGACAGGGGGCGAGTGGAAGAACACTGAAGCTTTCTTT
TRBV18	TRBJ1-1	many	18	TRBD1	CASSPSAGGYGMNTEAFF	TGTGCCAGCTCTCCGTCGGCAGGGGGGTATGGCATGAACACTGAAGCTTTCTTT
TRBV20-1	TRBJ1-2	-	14	-	CSARLGPPADGYTF	TGCAGTGCTAGATTGGGACCCCCGGCGGATGGCTACACCTTC
TRBV29-1	TRBJ1-4	few	13	TRBD1	CSVDQGADEKLFF	TGCAGCGTGGATCAGGGGGCGGACGAAAAACTGTTTTTT
TRBV14	TRBJ2-2	few	14	-	CASSQVRNTGELFF	TGTGCCAGCAGCCAAGTCAGAAACACCGGGGAGCTGTTTTTT
TRBV7-2	TRBJ2-5	many	17	TRBD2	CASSLPIVRGGQETQYF	TGTGCCAGCAGCTTACCTATTGTGCGGGGGGGACAAGAGACCCAGTACTTC
TRBV20-1	TRBJ2-7	many	13	-	CSARRGSSYEQYF	TGCAGTGCACGGAGGGGGAGCTCCTACGAGCAGTACTTC